A selection of T cell receptor beta chains follows, all from one sample in a study of radiotherapy plus CTLA-4 blockade in lung cancer. The table came from immunoSEQ multiplex PCR; TCRdb's copy has only in-frame clones and leaves some out. The sample comprises tens of thousands of clones, roughly four fifths of which are singletons, and 0.82% rests with the top ten. This material consisted of peripheral blood, taken from a patient treated with radiotherapy plus ipilimumab. These receptors came from a human donor with non-small cell lung cancer who had stable disease on radiotherapy plus ipilimumab. Both conserved end residues are part of each CDR3. The order of the fields is D gene, V gene, J gene, clone size, CDR3 protein, CDR3 DNA. The D gene is left open where the match is weak. Size tells how often a clone was seen (once, few, many) or the class of an expanded clone, and some rows leave it out.

d_gene: .
v_gene: TRBV28
j_gene: TRBJ2-7
abundance: once
CDR3aa: CASSLRLSSYEQYF
CDR3nt: TGTGCCAGCAGTTTACGGTTGAGCTCCTACGAGCAGTACTTC

d_gene: TRBD1
v_gene: TRBV27
j_gene: TRBJ1-3
abundance: .
CDR3aa: CASSPQGVGNTIYF
CDR3nt: TGTGCCAGCAGCCCGCAGGGGGTCGGAAACACCATATATTTT

d_gene: .
v_gene: TRBV21-1
j_gene: TRBJ2-1
abundance: .
CDR3aa: CASTTNGSDEQFF
CDR3nt: TGTGCCAGCACCACAAACGGGTCGGATGAGCAGTTCTTC

d_gene: .
v_gene: TRBV5-1
j_gene: TRBJ2-3
abundance: .
CDR3aa: CASSSGLGKDTQYF
CDR3nt: TGCGCCAGCAGCTCCGGACTGGGGAAAGATACGCAGTATTTT

d_gene: TRBD1
v_gene: TRBV11-1
j_gene: TRBJ1-6
abundance: .
CDR3aa: CASSPRQGAGNSPLHF
CDR3nt: TGTGCCAGCAGTCCCCGACAGGGGGCTGGTAATTCACCCCTCCACTTT

d_gene: TRBD2
v_gene: TRBV9
j_gene: TRBJ2-3
abundance: .
CDR3aa: CASSVAWGGGSTDTQYF
CDR3nt: TGTGCCAGCAGCGTAGCCTGGGGCGGGGGAAGCACAGATACGCAGTATTTT

d_gene: .
v_gene: TRBV14
j_gene: TRBJ1-6
abundance: .
CDR3aa: CASSQDHGVLYNSPLHF
CDR3nt: TGTGCCAGCAGCCAAGATCACGGGGTTCTCTATAATTCACCCCTCCACTTT

d_gene: .
v_gene: TRBV2
j_gene: TRBJ1-5
abundance: .
CDR3aa: CASRSGTNQPQHF
CDR3nt: TGTGCCAGCAGATCCGGGACCAATCAGCCCCAGCATTTT

d_gene: TRBD1
v_gene: TRBV9
j_gene: TRBJ2-3
abundance: .
CDR3aa: CASSWTGGSDTQYF
CDR3nt: TGTGCCAGCAGCTGGACAGGGGGATCAGATACGCAGTATTTT

d_gene: .
v_gene: TRBV19
j_gene: TRBJ2-2
abundance: .
CDR3aa: CASSVTAINTGELFF
CDR3nt: TGTGCCAGTAGTGTAACAGCCATAAACACCGGGGAGCTGTTTTTT

d_gene: .
v_gene: TRBV2
j_gene: TRBJ1-5
abundance: once
CDR3aa: CASSGVRGNQPQHF
CDR3nt: TGTGCCAGCTCGGGCGTGAGGGGTAATCAGCCCCAGCATTTT

d_gene: TRBD1
v_gene: TRBV28
j_gene: TRBJ1-4
abundance: .
CDR3aa: CAGQGALREKLFF
CDR3nt: TGTGCCGGTCAGGGGGCATTGCGCGAAAAACTGTTTTTT

d_gene: TRBD1
v_gene: TRBV19
j_gene: TRBJ1-6
abundance: .
CDR3aa: CASSTGQGYSYNSPLHF
CDR3nt: TGTGCCAGTAGTACCGGACAGGGCTACTCCTATAATTCACCCCTCCACTTT

d_gene: .
v_gene: TRBV18
j_gene: TRBJ1-5
abundance: few
CDR3aa: CASSPLLGNQPQHF
CDR3nt: TGTGCCAGCTCACCCCTATTGGGGAATCAGCCCCAGCATTTT

d_gene: TRBD1
v_gene: TRBV7-9
j_gene: TRBJ2-5
abundance: .
CDR3aa: CASSDSGTGHETQYF
CDR3nt: TGTGCCAGCAGCGATTCCGGGACAGGCCACGAGACCCAGTACTTC

d_gene: .
v_gene: TRBV28
j_gene: TRBJ1-4
abundance: .
CDR3aa: CASSMDGSTNEKLFF
CDR3nt: TGTGCCAGCAGTATGGACGGTTCAACTAATGAAAAACTGTTTTTT

d_gene: .
v_gene: TRBV29-1
j_gene: TRBJ2-7
abundance: .
CDR3aa: CSVDGLANSYEQYF
CDR3nt: TGCAGCGTTGACGGGCTAGCGAACTCCTACGAGCAGTACTTC